The next 29 T cell receptor beta chains were all read from a single sample in a study of OX40 agonist ivuxolimab in advanced cancers. Some clones are missing from TCRdb's copy, which holds only in-frame ones; the method was immunoSEQ multiplex PCR. The repertoire holds about 55,000 clones, with roughly 80% as singletons. The sample here was CD4+ or CD8+ T cells sorted from blood, taken in a trial of the OX40 agonist ivuxolimab. The receptors were sampled from an adult with an advanced solid tumor such as melanoma, head and neck, liver or kidney cancer.

In DNA, the CDR3 is TGCGCCAGCAGCTTGGAGATCGGGAGGCCGAACAATGAGCAGTTCTTC. It translates to CASSLEIGRPNNEQFF. This sequence joins TRBV5-1 and TRBJ2-1; 7 bases map to TRBD2. V trimming: 0 bases; J trimming: 5 bases; junction bases outside the gene matches: 8. The CDR3 sequence is 16 residues long. Germline CDR1 is SGHRS and CDR2 is YFSETQ.

The chain couples TRBV30 to TRBJ2-3; TRBD2 matches at 8 bases. CDR1 and CDR2 from the germline V gene are GTSNPN and SVGIG (reference sequence). Losses at the gene ends were 2 bases for V and 0 bases for J; bases not matched to a gene: 4. The CDR3 has 15 residues. The CDR3 is CAWSSLAASTDTQYF. CDR3 in DNA: TGTGCCTGGAGTTCACTAGCGGCTAGCACAGATACGCAGTATTTT.

The sample holds a few counts of this clone. The genes are TRBV19 and TRBJ1-5; 7 bases map to TRBD1. The germline V gene has CDR1 LNHDA and CDR2 SQIVND (reference sequence). V shed 5 bases, J shed 3 bases, and the junction held 4 bases outside the gene matches. The CDR3 has 14 residues. CDR3 in DNA: TGTGCCAGTAGTGCGGACAGGCACAATCAGCCCCAGCATTTT. This sequence encodes CASSADRHNQPQHF.

The chain uses TRBV4-3 and TRBJ1-4; TRBD1 is a possible D gene (5 bases). V was trimmed by 0 bases and J by 0 bases, leaving 11 bases between them. The germline gives CDR1 LGHNA, CDR2 YSLEER. CDR3 length: 17 residues. The CDR3 is CASSQDLGPATNEKLFF. In DNA form, the CDR3 reads TGCGCCAGCAGCCAAGACCTGGGGCCTGCAACTAATGAAAAACTGTTTTTT.

The chain joins TRBV5-1 to TRBJ2-3; D is unclear. Trimming cost V 0 bases and J 5 bases, with 13 bases left between them. The CDR3 runs 15 residues. In germline, CDR1 is SGHRS, CDR2 YFSETQ. This chain's CDR3 is CASSLEWVEVDTQYF. The CDR3 DNA follows: TGCGCCAGCAGCTTGGAGTGGGTCGAGGTAGATACGCAGTATTTT.

V and J are TRBV25-1 and TRBJ2-1, with unresolved D. The germline gives CDR1 MGHDK, CDR2 SYGVNS. The CDR3 has 16 residues. With 1 base removed from V and 2 bases from J, the gap between germline ends came to 12 bases. CDR3 DNA: TGTGCCAGCAGTGAATCCCTGGGAACGGCCTACAATGAGCAGTTCTTC. This sequence encodes CASSESLGTAYNEQFF.

The CDR3, as DNA: TGCGCCAGCAGCTTGGATCAGGGGGCAAATTATGGCTACACCTTC. Protein sequence: CASSLDQGANYGYTF. The chain carries TRBV5-1 and TRBJ1-2, with 8 bases lining up with TRBD1. This CDR3 spans 15 amino acids. V gave up 0 bases and J gave up 5 bases; unmatched junction bases: 6. Germline V lookup: CDR1 SGHRS, CDR2 YFSETQ.

CDR3 sequence reads: CASSLGGPNEKLFF. The CDR3, as DNA: TGCGCCAGCAGCCTAGGGGGGCCTAATGAAAAACTGTTTTTT. V and J are TRBV5-1 and TRBJ1-4; D possibly corresponds to TRBD1 (6 bases). The V gene lost 4 bases and the J gene lost 3 bases, with 10 bases spanning the gap. Germline V gene lookup returns CDR1 SGHRS and CDR2 YFSETQ. The CDR3 runs to 14 residues.

The gene calls are TRBV5-6 and TRBJ1-2; a possible D gene is TRBD1 (5 bases). V was shortened by 1 base and J by 7 bases, with 8 bases between the two germline ends. The germline CDR1 and CDR2 sequences are SGHDT and YYEEEE. The CDR3 covers 12 residues. CDR3 region: CASSLRGGGYTF. The CDR3 DNA sequence: TGTGCCAGCAGCTTGAGGGGAGGTGGCTACACCTTC.

V and J are TRBV5-1 and TRBJ2-2; D is possibly TRBD1 or TRBD2 (6 bases each). V was pared by 4 bases and J by 5 bases, with 15 bases between. Germline lookup yields CDR1 SGHRS and CDR2 YFSETQ. The CDR3 is 15 residues long. CDR3 bases: TGCGCCAGCAGCGCGGGACGGGGGCCTACCGGGGAGCTGTTTTTT. Its translation is CASSAGRGPTGELFF. Based on the CDR3 plus reference TRBV5-1 and TRBJ2-2, the full variable domain is KAGVTQTPRYLIKTRGQQVTLSCSPISGHRSVSWYQQTPGQGLQFLFEYFSETQRNKGNFPGRFSGRQFSNSRSEMNVSTLELGDSALYLCASSAGRGPTGELFFGEGSRLTVL.

The CDR3 bases are TGTGCCTGGAGAGGAGCGGGAGAGTACGATACGCAGTATTTT. It encodes CAWRGAGEYDTQYF. The V and J genes are TRBV30 and TRBJ2-3; 8 bases map to TRBD2. Germline CDR1 reads GTSNPN; CDR2 reads SVGIG (reference sequence). The CDR3 extends over 14 amino acids. V lost 3 bases, J lost 6 bases, and 8 bases stayed unmatched.

This chain's CDR3 is CASGLDDSGEQYF. CDR3 nucleotide sequence: TGTGCTAGTGGGCTGGACGATTCGGGCGAGCAGTACTTC. The V call is TRBV12-5, the J call TRBJ2-5; D remains unclear. Gene TRBJ2-7 matches the end of the DNA better, so the J call may be wrong. Looked up from germline, CDR1 is LGHNT and CDR2 is FRNRAP. There are 13 residues in the CDR3.

DNA of the CDR3: TGTGCCATCAGTGAGCCTCCGGGACAGACCTACGAGCAGTACTTC. Translated: CAISEPPGQTYEQYF. The rearrangement uses TRBV10-3 and TRBJ2-7; TRBD1 aligns across 7 bases. The CDR3 has 15 residues. The V segment lost 2 bases and the J segment 2 bases; nucleotides outside the gene matches: 6. The V gene's germline CDR1 is ENHRY and CDR2 SYGVKD.

This chain joins TRBV28 and TRBJ1-2; 8 bases align to TRBD1. Losses at the gene ends were 7 bases for V and 8 bases for J; bases not matched to a gene: 12. The CDR3 loop spans 14 amino acids. Per the germline V gene, CDR1 is MDHEN and CDR2 is SYDVKM. The CDR3 DNA follows: TGTGCCAGCAACTCAGGGGGCGCTAGGTACGGCTACACCTTC. Translation gives CASNSGGARYGYTF.

This clone came up once. This chain connects TRBV5-4 to TRBJ2-5; the match to TRBD2 covers 7 bases. J was trimmed by 3 bases and V by 4 bases; bases with no gene match: 6. The CDR3 extends over 14 amino acids. The V gene's germline CDR1 is SGHNT and CDR2 YYREEE (reference sequence). The CDR3 reads CASSPGDYKETQYF. The CDR3 nucleotides read TGTGCCAGCAGCCCCGGGGACTACAAAGAGACCCAGTACTTC.

The genes are TRBV28 and TRBJ1-1; no clear D. The CDR3 is 11 amino acids. Germline CDR1 is MDHEN and CDR2 is SYDVKM. Trimming took 8 bases from V and 1 from J, leaving 5 bases between them. The DNA of the CDR3 is TGTGCCAGCGAGTCGAACACTGAAGCTTTCTTT. It yields the protein CASESNTEAFF.

This sequence joins TRBV19 and TRBJ2-1, with 8 bases fitting TRBD2. The CDR3 runs to 14 residues. CDR1 LNHDA and CDR2 SQIVND come from the germline V gene (reference sequence). V lost 6 bases, J lost 2 bases, and 3 bases stayed unmatched. DNA of the CDR3: TGTGCCAGTAGACTAGCGGAGGCCTACAATGAGCAGTTCTTC. Translated: CASRLAEAYNEQFF.

The J gene is TRBJ2-2, the V gene TRBV9; TRBD1 matches at 8 bases. The junction had 6 bases not matched to a gene; V was cut back by 7 bases and J by 4 bases. The V gene's germline CDR1 is SGDLS and CDR2 YYNGEE. The CDR3 length is 14 residues. DNA of the CDR3: TGTGCCAGCCAGGGGGCGGGTGTCACCGGGGAGCTGTTTTTT. This gives the protein CASQGAGVTGELFF.

The chain links TRBV25-1 to TRBJ2-7; the match to TRBD2 covers 9 bases. The CDR3 covers 13 residues. Germline CDR1 is MGHDK and CDR2 is SYGVNS. J gave up 5 bases and V 5 bases, and 4 bases lay outside the gene matches. Here the CDR3 reads CASSPRGGDEQYF. In DNA, the CDR3 is TGTGCCAGCAGTCCGCGGGGGGGCGACGAGCAGTACTTC.

V usage is TRBV7-2 and J usage is TRBJ2-1, with 9 bases aligning to TRBD2. With 5 bases clipped from V and 4 bases from J, the junction kept 6 bases outside the gene matches. The CDR3 loop spans 15 amino acids. Germline values: CDR1 SGHTA, CDR2 FQGNSA. The CDR3 DNA reads TGTGCCAGCAGCCCGGGGACTAGCCGTTACAATGAGCAGTTCTTC. Protein product: CASSPGTSRYNEQFF.

As regards this clone: A junction end diverges from the germline sequence, so it may reflect a read error. The V and J genes are TRBV19 and TRBJ2-3, with D possibly TRBD2 on 7 matching bases. The CDR3 sequence is 13 residues long. Germline CDR1 is LNHDA and CDR2 is SQIVND (reference sequence). The CDR3 DNA reads as TGTGCCTCGAGGGGGGAGGGCACAGCTACGCAGTATTTT. Protein product: CASRGEGTATQYF.

This sequence joins TRBV7-2 and TRBJ2-3, with TRBD2 matching over 9 bases. Per the germline V gene, CDR1 is SGHTA and CDR2 is FQGNSA. The trim removed 4 bases at V and 6 bases at J, leaving 8 bases unmatched. The CDR3 is made up of 15 amino acids. The CDR3 loop is CASSSRFSGGDTQYF. CDR3 bases: TGTGCCAGCAGCTCCCGGTTTAGCGGGGGTGATACGCAGTATTTT. The whole variable domain, filled in from reference TRBV7-2 and TRBJ2-3, reads GAGVSQSPSNKVTEKGKDVELRCDPISGHTALYWYRQSLGQGLEFLIYFQGNSAPDKSGLPSDRFSAERTGGSVSTLTIQRTQQEDSAVYLCASSSRFSGGDTQYFGPGTRLTVL.

This clone was observed a few times. V usage is TRBV7-2 and J usage is TRBJ2-7, with TRBD1 matching 10 bases. V lost 5 bases to trimming and J lost 5 bases; unmatched junction nucleotides: 12. CDR1 and CDR2 (germline): SGHTA, FQGNSA. This CDR3 region has 16 residues. CDR3 coding DNA: TGTGCCAGCAGCCTAGGGGGACCGGGACAGGGGAACGAGCAGTACTTC. Amino acids: CASSLGGPGQGNEQYF.

The chain uses TRBV28 and TRBJ2-7, with 7 positions matching TRBD1. CDR1 MDHEN and CDR2 SYDVKM come from the germline V gene. V was clipped by 5 bases and J by 0 bases; unmatched bases: 13. The CDR3 has 17 residues. The CDR3 region has the DNA TGTGCCAGCAGTCGATACCCCAGGACAGGATCCTCCTACGAGCAGTACTTC. Translated: CASSRYPRTGSSYEQYF. Based on the CDR3 plus reference TRBV28 and TRBJ2-7, the full variable domain is DVKVTQSSRYLVKRTGEKVFLECVQDMDHENMFWYRQDPGLGLRLIYFSYDVKMKEKGDIPEGYSVSREKKERFSLILESASTNQTSMYLCASSRYPRTGSSYEQYFGPGTRLTVT.

This clone was seen at least ten times. This chain joins TRBV7-6 and TRBJ2-1; D is ambiguous. From germline, CDR1 is SGHVS and CDR2 FNYEAQ. Trimming shortened V by 1 base and J by 5 bases, and 12 bases separated the two germline ends. This CDR3 region has 15 residues. The CDR3 DNA sequence: TGTGCCAGCAGCTTAGATATCCGGTCCGACAATGAGCAGTTCTTC. It encodes CASSLDIRSDNEQFF.

V gene TRBV29-1 combines with J gene TRBJ2-7, with 8 bases lining up with TRBD2. Germline V gives CDR1 SQVTM, CDR2 ANQGSEA. The CDR3 runs to 15 residues. Trimming removed 4 bases from V and 5 bases from J; junction bases left unmatched: 13. In nucleotides, the CDR3 is TGCAGCGTTGTTCAAACGGCGGGAGGTCGCAACGAGCAGTACTTC. It codes for CSVVQTAGGRNEQYF.

This chain links TRBV5-1 with TRBJ2-3; 13 bases align to TRBD2. The germline V gene encodes CDR1 SGHRS and CDR2 YFSETQ. The CDR3 is 17 amino acids. Losses at the gene ends were 2 bases for V and 4 bases for J; bases not matched to a gene: 7. CDR3 nucleotide sequence: TGCGCCAGCAGCTTCAAAACTAGCGGGGGGGCCTCAGATACGCAGTATTTT. The encoded protein is CASSFKTSGGASDTQYF. Complete variable domain (other parts from reference TRBV5-1 and TRBJ2-3): KAGVTQTPRYLIKTRGQQVTLSCSPISGHRSVSWYQQTPGQGLQFLFEYFSETQRNKGNFPGRFSGRQFSNSRSEMNVSTLELGDSALYLCASSFKTSGGASDTQYFGPGTRLTVL.

The J gene is TRBJ2-5, the V gene TRBV29-1; the D is unclear. There are 12 residues in the CDR3. The ends were cut back, 3 bases at V and 2 bases at J, with 7 bases in the middle. Germline values: CDR1 SQVTM, CDR2 ANQGSEA. The CDR3 here is CSVDVSQETQYF. The CDR3 nucleotides are TGCAGCGTTGACGTCAGTCAAGAGACCCAGTACTTC.

This chain's CDR3 is CASSEPLQGNNSPLHF. The CDR3 region has the DNA TGCGCCAGCAGTGAGCCCCTACAGGGAAATAATTCACCCCTCCACTTT. The gene calls are TRBV10-2 and TRBJ1-6, with a possible D match to TRBD1 (6 bases). V lost 2 bases and J lost 5, with 13 bases in between. In germline, CDR1 is WSHSY, CDR2 SAAADI. CDR3 length: 16 residues.